Included here is one TCR beta chain sequence, with context. The antigen remains unidentified. Researchers divided each subset's genomic DNA evenly across several immunoSEQ plates. Repertoires were generated with immunoSEQ multiplex PCR, while TCRdb's copy carries only in-frame clones and drops some. The sample holds 800,000 to 950,000 clones, 95% to 97% seen once. The entry originates in a study of shared clonotypes between healthy human individuals. Study in general: The cohort comprised a couple of women and a few men. Their ages spanned 18 to 49 years.

General observations from the study: Represented diversity (both genetic and exposure-history) was limited by the small number of donors.

Only CD45RO-negative cells positively selected for CCR7 counted as naive CD8 cells, so terminally differentiated effector memory CD45RA+ cells were excluded. CDR3 length equals 16 residues. Germline V lookup: CDR1 SGHTA, CDR2 FQGNSA. V was clipped by 2 bases and J by 4 bases; unmatched bases: 10. This chain links TRBV7-2 with TRBJ2-7, with 8 bases that match TRBD2. The TCR comes from a man aged 25-45 years in good health. The specimen sequenced was naive CD8+ T cells sorted from blood. CDR3 residues: CASSLTGREGLYEQYF. In DNA, the CDR3 is TGTGCCAGCAGCTTAACTGGCCGGGAGGGATTGTACGAGCAGTACTTC.